The 26 T cell receptor beta chains reported below all come from one sample, sequenced in a study of OX40 agonist ivuxolimab in advanced cancers. The protocol was immunoSEQ multiplex PCR, while the TCRdb copy is restricted to in-frame clones and leaves out a portion. The sample lists roughly 91,000 clones, approximately 95% occurring once. The sequences come from CD4+ or CD8+ T cells sorted from blood, collected in a trial of the OX40 agonist ivuxolimab. These receptors were collected from an adult with an advanced solid tumor such as melanoma, head and neck, liver or kidney cancer.

The V and J genes are TRBV11-2 and TRBJ2-7; tentative D call: TRBD1 (5 bases). V lost 4 bases and J lost 6, with 13 bases in between. Germline V CDR1 and CDR2: SGHAT, FQNNGV. This CDR3 spans 13 amino acids. The CDR3 spells CASSSDWGSEQYF. The CDR3 DNA reads TGTGCCAGCAGCTCAGATTGGGGCAGCGAGCAGTACTTC.

The CDR3 DNA follows: TGTGCCAGCAGGAAGTTGATAGGACAGGGGAACTATGGCTACACCTTC. It translates to CASRKLIGQGNYGYTF. This chain uses TRBV2 with TRBJ1-2; 9 positions agree with TRBD1. This CDR3 contains 16 residues. V gave up 6 bases and J gave up 2 bases; unmatched junction bases: 10. The V gene's germline CDR1 is SNHLY and CDR2 FYNNEI.

The chain recombines TRBV6-5 with TRBJ2-1; D may correspond to TRBD1 or TRBD2 (6 bases each). The V end lost 2 bases, the J end lost 9 bases, and 11 bases lay between the germline ends. The CDR3 has 13 residues. Germline V lookup: CDR1 MNHEY, CDR2 SVGAGI. The CDR3 here is CASSYKGDSEQFF. As DNA, the CDR3 is TGTGCCAGCAGTTACAAGGGGGACTCTGAGCAGTTCTTC.

CDR3 DNA sequence: TGTGCCAGTAGTATAGTCTGGGGCCCGGCAAGCTCCTACAATGAGCAGTTCTTC. Its translation is CASSIVWGPASSYNEQFF. The chain joins TRBV19 to TRBJ2-1, with D possibly being TRBD1 (5 bases). Trimming cost V 1 base and J 0 bases, with 16 bases left between them. This CDR3 contains 18 residues. CDR1 and CDR2 from the germline V gene are LNHDA and SQIVND (reference sequence).

The chain combines TRBV19 with TRBJ2-3; 11 bases are shared with TRBD2. Germline V gives CDR1 LNHDA, CDR2 SQIVND (reference sequence). The J segment lost 3 bases and the V segment lost 5 bases, leaving 4 bases of the junction unmatched. The CDR3 sequence is 15 residues long. This CDR3 reads CASSPLAGGTDTQYF. DNA for the CDR3: TGTGCCAGTAGTCCTCTAGCGGGGGGAACAGATACGCAGTATTTT.

The rearrangement links TRBV29-1 to TRBJ2-1; TRBD2 agrees at 11 bases. The ends lost 4 bases at V and 8 bases at J; junction bases unmatched: 4. The CDR3 is 13 residues long. Germline CDR1 and CDR2: SQVTM and ANQGSEA. CDR3 region: CSVVSSGRHEQFF. CDR3 nucleotide sequence: TGCAGCGTTGTGTCTAGCGGGAGGCATGAGCAGTTCTTC.

This chain joins TRBV5-6 and TRBJ2-2; D unresolved. The CDR3 runs to 12 residues. Germline CDR1 is SGHDT and CDR2 is YYEEEE. V lost 4 bases and J 7 bases, leaving 8 bases between the germline ends. CDR3 region: CASSLGDGELFF. CDR3 coding DNA: TGTGCCAGCAGCCTAGGAGACGGGGAGCTGTTTTTT. Full variable domain (rest looked up from reference TRBV5-6 and TRBJ2-2): DAGVTQSPTHLIKTRGQQVTLRCSPKSGHDTVSWYQQALGQGPQFIFQYYEEEERQRGNFPDRFSGHQFPNYSSELNVNALLLGDSALYLCASSLGDGELFFGEGSRLTVL.

The chain has TRBV2 and TRBJ1-4; 11 nucleotides align to TRBD1. Germline CDR1 reads SNHLY; CDR2 reads FYNNEI. CDR3 length: 15 amino acids. J gave up 6 bases and V 7 bases, and 7 bases lay outside the gene matches. Written as DNA, the CDR3 is TGTGCCAGCACCTGGGACAGGGGGGAGTATGAAAAACTGTTTTTT. The encoded protein is CASTWDRGEYEKLFF.

V gene TRBV19 combines with J gene TRBJ2-1; a weak D match, TRBD1 (6 bases). Trimming shortened V by 4 bases and J by 7 bases, and 11 bases separated the two germline ends. The CDR3 is 13 amino acids. CDR1 and CDR2 (germline): LNHDA, SQIVND (reference sequence). The CDR3: CASSNRVGNEQFF. The CDR3, as DNA: TGTGCCAGTAGTAACAGGGTTGGGAATGAGCAGTTCTTC.

The chain uses TRBV14 and TRBJ2-1; D ambiguous. The V end was cut by 0 bases, the J end by 8 bases, with 14 bases between. The CDR3 has 15 residues. Looked up from germline, CDR1 is SGHDN and CDR2 is FVKESK. The CDR3 is CASSQEAATRYEQFF. CDR3 in DNA: TGTGCCAGCAGCCAAGAAGCAGCGACCCGGTATGAGCAGTTCTTC.

The chain carries TRBV11-1 and TRBJ1-1; D is ambiguous. The CDR3 consists of 13 residues. The ends were cut back, 1 base at V and 4 bases at J, with 7 bases in the middle. CDR1 and CDR2 from the germline V gene are SGHAT and FQDESV (reference sequence). The CDR3 reads CASSLVLGTEAFF. The CDR3 DNA reads as TGTGCCAGCAGCTTAGTTTTGGGCACTGAAGCTTTCTTT.

The rearrangement links TRBV7-9 to TRBJ2-5, with D perhaps given as TRBD1 or TRBD2 (5 bases each). The V and J ends lost 1 base and 4 bases respectively, with 10 bases between them. Per the germline V gene, CDR1 is SEHNR and CDR2 is FQNEAQ (reference sequence). The CDR3 is 14 residues long. The CDR3 reads CASSLEGGGETQYF. For the CDR3, the DNA is TGTGCCAGCAGCTTAGAAGGTGGGGGAGAGACCCAGTACTTC.

This chain uses TRBV9 with TRBJ2-1; D might be TRBD1 or TRBD2, each matching 6 bases. CDR1 is SGDLS and CDR2 is YYNGEE in the germline V gene. The CDR3 contains 16 residues. Trimming took off 3 bases at V and 6 bases at J, with 19 bases between the two ends. The CDR3 nucleotides read TGTGCCAGCAGCGCGCGGCCAGGAGGGGGAGTCAATGAGCAGTTCTTC. It encodes CASSARPGGGVNEQFF.

The J gene is TRBJ1-4, the V gene TRBV6-6; D not certain. V lost 6 bases, J lost 3 bases, and 14 bases lay in between. The CDR3 runs 15 residues. CDR1 is MNHNY and CDR2 is SVGAGI in the germline V gene (reference sequence). As DNA, the CDR3 is TGTGCCAGCAGCCCACCTGGGAGGCCTAATGAAAAACTGTTTTTT. Its translation is CASSPPGRPNEKLFF.

V is TRBV6-5 and J is TRBJ2-1; D may be TRBD1 or TRBD2 (5 bases each). Trimming left V 5 bases short and J 5 bases short, with 10 bases between. CDR1 and CDR2 (germline): MNHEY, SVGAGI. This CDR3 spans 13 amino acids. The CDR3 sequence: CASSPGANNEQFF. DNA of the CDR3: TGTGCCAGCAGTCCCGGGGCTAACAATGAGCAGTTCTTC.

The V call is TRBV9, the J call TRBJ2-5; D may be TRBD1 (7 bases). Trimming took off 7 bases at V and 2 bases at J, with 18 bases between the two ends. CDR3 length: 15 residues. Per the germline V gene, CDR1 is SGDLS and CDR2 is YYNGEE. CDR3 DNA: TGTGCCAGCGCGGAGGAGGGGGCGAAACAAGAGACCCAGTACTTC. Protein sequence: CASAEEGAKQETQYF.

The rearrangement uses TRBV27 and TRBJ2-1; D ambiguous. V lost 3 bases, J lost 6 bases, and 9 bases lay in between. Germline loops: CDR1 MNHEY, CDR2 SMNVEV (reference sequence). The CDR3 has 13 residues. CDR3 sequence reads: CASSLGYLNEQFF. Written as DNA, the CDR3 is TGTGCCAGCAGTTTGGGCTATCTCAATGAGCAGTTCTTC.

This rearrangement joins TRBV28 to TRBJ2-1; weak D call: TRBD1 (10 bases). Trimming removed 5 bases from V and 4 bases from J, with 24 bases in between. CDR1 MDHEN and CDR2 SYDVKM come from the germline V gene. The CDR3 totals 18 residues. CDR3 nucleotide sequence: TGTGCCAGCAGTGGACAGGGGGTAAAGCGGGAGGCTTACAATGAGCAGTTCTTC. It is translated as CASSGQGVKREAYNEQFF.

The rearrangement uses TRBV19 and TRBJ2-5; no clear D. The J call may be in error: the DNA end matches TRBJ2-7 better. Germline V gives CDR1 LNHDA, CDR2 SQIVND (reference sequence). This CDR3 contains 12 residues. CDR3 region: CASSNSHYEQYF. The CDR3 region has the DNA TGTGCCAGTAGTAATTCCCACTACGAGCAGTACTTC.

The chain uses TRBV19 and TRBJ2-3; 15 nucleotides line up with TRBD2. The CDR3 is 14 amino acids. Per the germline V gene, CDR1 is LNHDA and CDR2 is SQIVND (reference sequence). V lost 7 bases, J lost 6 bases, and 2 bases stayed unmatched. The CDR3 region is CASTGTSGGDTQYF. CDR3 coding DNA: TGTGCCAGTACCGGGACTAGCGGGGGGGATACGCAGTATTTT. Supplemented by reference TRBV19 and TRBJ2-3, the full variable domain reads DGGITQSPKYLFRKEGQNVTLSCEQNLNHDAMYWYRQDPGQGLRLIYYSQIVNDFQKGDIAEGYSVSREKKESFPLTVTSAQKNPTAFYLCASTGTSGGDTQYFGPGTRLTVL.

This chain links TRBV19 with TRBJ1-1; 7 bases are shared with TRBD1. V lost 4 bases, J lost 7 bases, and 3 bases stayed unmatched. The germline CDR1 and CDR2 sequences are LNHDA and SQIVND (reference sequence). CDR3 length equals 12 residues. The CDR3 spells CASSTRQGEAFF. The CDR3 DNA follows: TGTGCCAGTAGTACCCGACAGGGTGAAGCTTTCTTT.

This clone has more than one count but fewer than ten. The chain couples TRBV27 to TRBJ2-1; D perhaps matches TRBD2 (6 bases). The CDR3 length is 14 residues. In germline, CDR1 is MNHEY, CDR2 SMNVEV (reference sequence). The germline V and J ends were trimmed by 8 bases and 9 bases, with 20 bases remaining between them. The CDR3 sequence is CASEEFGGASEQFF. The CDR3 DNA reads as TGTGCCAGCGAGGAGTTTGGCGGGGCCTCTGAGCAGTTCTTC.

The chain is built from TRBV27 and TRBJ2-7; 8 bases fit TRBD2. The CDR3 has 15 residues. Trimming removed 4 bases from V and 0 bases from J; junction bases left unmatched: 5. Looked up from germline, CDR1 is MNHEY and CDR2 is SMNVEV (reference sequence). CDR3 loop: CASSSPAGGSYEQYF. The DNA of the CDR3 is TGTGCCAGCAGTTCACCCGCGGGAGGCTCCTACGAGCAGTACTTC.

This chain connects TRBV7-9 to TRBJ1-3; D might be TRBD1 (5 bases). The CDR3 covers 16 residues. The ends were cut back, 2 bases at V and 0 bases at J, with 11 bases in the middle. Germline loops: CDR1 SEHNR, CDR2 FQNEAQ (reference sequence). The CDR3 region is CASSLFADSSGNTIYF. In nucleotides, the CDR3 is TGTGCCAGCAGCTTATTTGCCGACAGCTCTGGAAACACCATATATTTT.

The J gene is TRBJ2-1, the V gene TRBV2; 15 bases agree with TRBD2. CDR3 length: 16 amino acids. Germline-derived CDR1 and CDR2 are SNHLY and FYNNEI. J lost 10 bases, V lost 5 bases, and 9 bases had no gene match. This chain's CDR3 is CASSFRTSGGAGEQFF. In nucleotides, the CDR3 is TGTGCCAGCAGTTTCCGGACTAGCGGGGGGGCTGGAGAGCAGTTCTTC.

The chain joins TRBV5-1 to TRBJ2-7, with D possibly TRBD1 on 6 matching bases. This CDR3 is built from 13 residues. The germline V and J ends were trimmed by 4 bases and 5 bases, with 13 bases remaining between them. Germline CDR1 reads SGHRS; CDR2 reads YFSETQ. Written as DNA, the CDR3 is TGCGCCAGCAGCCCCGACAGGTCTCACGAGCAGTACTTC. Translated, it gives CASSPDRSHEQYF.